The T cell receptor beta chain under discussion was sequenced for a study of T cell responses to AZD1222 COVID-19 vaccine (dated by TCRdb to about 2021). About the full investigation: AZD1222 recipients whose second dose came at about 4 weeks and those whose second dose came at about 12 weeks were combined into one group, since spike-specific TCR depth and breadth did not differ between the two schedules. A total of approximately 240 trial participants underwent TCR sequencing, of whom 200 to 220 received two doses of AZD1222 and about 25 received two doses of the MenACWY control vaccine. Trial participants were enrolled into age subgroups of 18-55, 56-69 and 70-plus years, which contained about 150, 27 and 61 TCR-sequenced participants, respectively. The study at large found these results: Vaccine-associated CD4 TCRs spanned the whole spike protein, with dominant responses in regions 160-218 and 743-854. Participants were mostly white British and included more females than males, and it was suggested by the authors that clonal diversity may have been underestimated. Conclusions about previously exposed vaccinees are limited, since just a handful of AZD1222 recipients were seropositive for SARS-CoV-2 at baseline. In the small 56-69-year group, the increase in depth fell short of significance, most likely because of low power. Epitopes outside the regions mutated in the B.1.351 and B.1.1.7 variants were reportedly recognized by nearly half of the unique spike-specific TCRs. Because no samples from the day 14 peak response were available, repertoires could be characterized only after the peak T cell response. A significant rise in spike-specific TCR breadth and depth was observed after two AZD1222 doses relative to day 0 and relative to MenACWY recipients.

The sample's time point, from its label and the paper: baseline before first vaccination. Vaccinee samples came from UK trials COV001 and COV002, including a single-blind randomized controlled phase 2/3 trial of AZD1222 (ChAdOx1 nCoV-19) in healthy adults. For TCRbeta chain sequencing, PBMC samples were collected from trial participants at day 0 and at day 28 after the second dose. The CDR3 regions of human TCRbeta chains were subjected to immunosequencing. In the source study's methods: TCRs in the repertoires were matched against a reference library of SARS-CoV-2-specific TCRs that had been generated with the MIRA antigen-specificity platform. Breadth was defined as the fraction of unique TCRs that were SARS-CoV-2-associated. Depth was defined as the fraction of total T cells that were SARS-CoV-2-associated. Each spike-specific TCR was assigned to its reactive spike region and to a CD4 or CD8 class using the MIRA data. Log10-transformed breadth and depth values were compared by one-way ANOVA with Sidak's multiple comparisons tests. What TCRdb holds here is the immuneACCESS table cut down to in-frame rearrangements. Part of the clones is not present; checked against another copy, under half of the missing clones reflect an unresolved V gene, and the others are unexplained. The V and J calls and clone size come from that table; D and trimming were worked out from the DNA. The sample includes 110,000 or so clones, with about 89% observed a single time. Over 3.5% of the sample goes to the ten largest clones.

The trim is 2 bases for V and 9 bases for J, with a gap of 11 bases between the germline ends. Taken from the germline V gene (reference sequence), the CDR1 and CDR2 loops are PRHDT and FYEKMQ. The CDR3 goes from the cysteine to the phenylalanine over 13 residues. Only the CDR3 DNA stays, 39 bases, in frame from base 1. On this clone itself: Its antigen remains unidentified. Base qualities are not at hand, and no much larger clone is one base apart.

The sequence was collected from an adult in good health. The chain was built from TRBV13 and TRBJ2-1, with TRBD2 as a weak D call on 6 bases. This specimen consisted of peripheral blood, obtained on day 0 of AZD1222 vaccination. The nucleotides are TGTGCCAGCAGCTTAACGCGGGATGGTGAGCAGTTCTTC. The resulting protein is CASSLTRDGEQFF.